The rows below give T cell receptor beta chains drawn from one sample of a study of blood T cell repertoires in COVID-19. Only in-frame clones appear in the TCRdb table, and some are missing; sequencing was by immunoSEQ multiplex PCR. The repertoire holds roughly 190,000 clones, with around 80% as singletons. Sequencing was carried out using peripheral blood. Every receptor here comes from a man under 40 with active or convalescent COVID-19. CDR3s include the opening cysteine and the closing phenylalanine or tryptophan. The D gene is left open where the match is weak. Some rows have no size entry. The others give once, few or many, or a class for an expanded clone.

j_call: TRBJ2-1
clone_size: .
d_call: TRBD1
v_call: TRBV29-1
cdr3_aa: CSVDNRGSNEQFF
cdr3_nt: TGCAGCGTTGACAACAGGGGAAGCAATGAGCAGTTCTTC

j_call: TRBJ2-3
clone_size: .
d_call: .
v_call: TRBV5-4
cdr3_aa: CASSLGQGGSDTQYF
cdr3_nt: TGTGCCAGCAGCTTGGGGCAGGGAGGTTCAGATACGCAGTATTTT

j_call: TRBJ1-6
clone_size: .
d_call: .
v_call: TRBV6-5
cdr3_aa: CASTTHSRGNSPLHF
cdr3_nt: TGTGCCAGCACCACTCACAGCCGGGGGAATTCACCCCTCCACTTT

j_call: TRBJ1-2
clone_size: .
d_call: TRBD1
v_call: TRBV7-9
cdr3_aa: CASSSGTVDGYTF
cdr3_nt: TGTGCCAGCAGCTCCGGGACAGTTGATGGCTACACCTTC

j_call: TRBJ1-1
clone_size: .
d_call: .
v_call: TRBV5-8
cdr3_aa: CASNPGGRTNTEAFF
cdr3_nt: TGTGCCAGCAACCCGGGGGGCCGAACGAACACTGAAGCTTTCTTT

j_call: TRBJ1-1
clone_size: .
d_call: TRBD1
v_call: TRBV9
cdr3_aa: CASSVGTGYDTEAFF
cdr3_nt: TGTGCCAGCAGCGTAGGGACAGGGTACGACACTGAAGCTTTCTTT

j_call: TRBJ2-1
clone_size: .
d_call: TRBD2
v_call: TRBV6-4
cdr3_aa: CASSDSGLSPPFF
cdr3_nt: TGTGCCAGCAGTGACTCGGGACTAAGCCCACCGTTCTTC

j_call: TRBJ2-7
clone_size: once
d_call: TRBD2
v_call: TRBV5-5
cdr3_aa: CASSLIGPGGNLDEQYF
cdr3_nt: TGTGCCAGCAGCTTGATTGGGCCCGGGGGGAATCTCGACGAGCAGTACTTC

j_call: TRBJ1-1
clone_size: .
d_call: TRBD1
v_call: TRBV9
cdr3_aa: CASSRQTGGVTEAFF
cdr3_nt: TGTGCCAGCAGCAGACAGACAGGGGGCGTCACTGAAGCTTTCTTT

j_call: TRBJ2-7
clone_size: .
d_call: TRBD1
v_call: TRBV10-1
cdr3_aa: CASSESTGRTYEQYF
cdr3_nt: TGCGCCAGCAGTGAGTCGACAGGGCGGACCTACGAGCAGTACTTC

j_call: TRBJ1-1
clone_size: once
d_call: TRBD1
v_call: TRBV5-1
cdr3_aa: CASSLPEGTGDTEAFF
cdr3_nt: TGCGCCAGCAGCTTGCCCGAGGGGACAGGAGACACTGAAGCTTTCTTT

j_call: TRBJ2-6
clone_size: .
d_call: .
v_call: TRBV21-1
cdr3_aa: CASSSMNVPGALSGANVLTF
cdr3_nt: TGTGCCAGCAGCTCCATGAACGTGCCAGGGGCCCTCTCTGGGGCCAACGTCCTGACTTTC

j_call: TRBJ1-1
clone_size: .
d_call: TRBD1
v_call: TRBV5-1
cdr3_aa: CASSNDRGANTEAFF
cdr3_nt: TGCGCCAGCAGCAACGACAGGGGTGCGAACACTGAAGCTTTCTTT

j_call: TRBJ2-1
clone_size: .
d_call: TRBD2
v_call: TRBV7-8
cdr3_aa: CASSFTPDKALAGRYNEQFF
cdr3_nt: TGTGCCAGCAGCTTTACCCCAGACAAGGCACTAGCGGGACGCTACAATGAGCAGTTCTTC

j_call: TRBJ2-3
clone_size: .
d_call: .
v_call: TRBV19
cdr3_aa: CASQSEFSTDTQYF
cdr3_nt: TGTGCCAGTCAAAGCGAGTTTAGCACAGATACGCAGTATTTT

j_call: TRBJ2-5
clone_size: .
d_call: .
v_call: TRBV10-3
cdr3_aa: CAIRGAETQYF
cdr3_nt: TGTGCCATCAGAGGAGCGGAGACCCAGTACTTC

j_call: TRBJ1-1
clone_size: .
d_call: TRBD1
v_call: TRBV5-5
cdr3_aa: CASSFQGGTEAFF
cdr3_nt: TGTGCCAGCAGCTTTCAGGGGGGAACTGAAGCTTTCTTT

j_call: TRBJ2-3
clone_size: .
d_call: TRBD1
v_call: TRBV9
cdr3_aa: CASSPAGTGADTQYF
cdr3_nt: TGTGCCAGCAGCCCTGCCGGGACAGGTGCAGATACGCAGTATTTT

j_call: TRBJ2-1
clone_size: .
d_call: TRBD2
v_call: TRBV5-1
cdr3_aa: CASSSPLAGHFNEQFF
cdr3_nt: TGCGCCAGCAGCTCTCCTCTAGCGGGCCATTTCAATGAGCAGTTCTTC

j_call: TRBJ2-1
clone_size: .
d_call: .
v_call: TRBV7-9
cdr3_aa: CASSLKGVSYNEQFF
cdr3_nt: TGTGCCAGCAGCTTAAAGGGGGTTTCCTACAATGAGCAGTTCTTC

j_call: TRBJ1-6
clone_size: .
d_call: .
v_call: TRBV3-1/TRBV3-2
cdr3_aa: CASSQAEGVNSPLHF
cdr3_nt: TGTGCCAGCAGCCAAGCGGAAGGGGTCAATTCACCCCTCCACTTT

j_call: TRBJ1-2
clone_size: few
d_call: TRBD1
v_call: TRBV29-1
cdr3_aa: CSATGTVLYGYTF
cdr3_nt: TGCAGCGCCACCGGGACAGTCCTCTATGGCTACACCTTC

j_call: TRBJ1-1
clone_size: .
d_call: TRBD1
v_call: TRBV3-1/TRBV3-2
cdr3_aa: CASSQRDREKEAFF
cdr3_nt: TGTGCCAGCAGCCAAAGGGACAGGGAGAAGGAAGCTTTCTTT

j_call: TRBJ1-2
clone_size: .
d_call: .
v_call: TRBV9
cdr3_aa: CASSVEGNGYTF
cdr3_nt: TGTGCCAGCAGCGTTGAGGGAAATGGCTACACCTTC

j_call: TRBJ1-1
clone_size: once
d_call: .
v_call: TRBV7-9
cdr3_aa: CASSLGTTNEAFF
cdr3_nt: TGTGCCAGCAGCCTGGGGACAACAAACGAAGCTTTCTTT